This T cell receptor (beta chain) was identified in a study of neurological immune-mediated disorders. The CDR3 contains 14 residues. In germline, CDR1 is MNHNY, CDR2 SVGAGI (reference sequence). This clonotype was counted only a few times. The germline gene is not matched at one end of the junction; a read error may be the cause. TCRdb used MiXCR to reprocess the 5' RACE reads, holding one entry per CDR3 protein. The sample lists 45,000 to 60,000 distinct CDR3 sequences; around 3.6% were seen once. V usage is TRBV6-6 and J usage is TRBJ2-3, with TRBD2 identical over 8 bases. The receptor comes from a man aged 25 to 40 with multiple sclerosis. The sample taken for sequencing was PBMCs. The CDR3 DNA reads TGTGTCAGCAGACCCGGGGGGGATGCAGATACGCAGTATTTT. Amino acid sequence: CVSRPGGDADTQYF.